This TCR beta chain was captured by sequencing in a study of blood T cells in healthy people across ages. Broader study findings: Older individuals had lower TCR beta diversity per million T cells (the decline was roughly linear). There were more naive CD4+ cells and higher diversity in long-lived donors than in aged donors. Since the PBMCs were unsorted, naive and antigen-experienced cells could not be conclusively compared.

Deletions cut 5 bases from V and 3 bases from J, with 10 bases between. CDR3 size: 13 residues. The germline V gene has CDR1 SGHTA and CDR2 FQGNSA. Researchers isolated at least 6 million PBMCs per sample. A word on this clonotype: The antigen remains undetermined.

With a J-beta primer mix and a sample-barcoded 5' primer, a second PCR ran roughly 6 to 11 cycles. MiXCR was run by TCRdb on the 5' RACE reads, yielding one entry per CDR3 protein. The sample comprises some 1,500,000 distinct CDR3 sequences, approximately 43% of which are singletons, and less than 5% rests with the top ten. The sequencing sample was made of blood. The TCR sequence derives from a woman aged 18 to 35 in good health. V is TRBV7-2 and J is TRBJ1-2; no firm D call. The CDR3 DNA follows: TGTGCCAGCAGCGAGTTCAACGACTATGGCTACACCTTC. It is translated as CASSEFNDYGYTF. Full variable domain (outside the CDR3, taken from reference TRBV7-2 and TRBJ1-2): GAGVSQSPSNKVTEKGKDVELRCDPISGHTALYWYRQSLGQGLEFLIYFQGNSAPDKSGLPSDRFSAERTGGSVSTLTIQRTQQEDSAVYLCASSEFNDYGYTFGSGTRLTVV.